One sample yielded the 32 T cell receptor beta chains listed below, sequenced in a study of T cell responses to AZD1222 COVID-19 vaccine (dated by TCRdb to about 2021). The meaning of the sample's time point label: baseline before first vaccination. Library preparation was by the immunoSEQ multiplex PCR assay. TCRdb re-hosts the immuneACCESS table, in-frame sequences only. Its copies lack some clones; in the studies checked, an unresolved V gene accounts for under half of them, and the cause for the rest is not known. The table for this sample lists 120,000 or so clones; 70% to 85% of them were counted only once. 5% to 7% of the sample is taken by the ten largest. The starting material was peripheral blood, obtained on day 0 of AZD1222 vaccination. The receptors were sampled from an adult in good health.

This sequence joins TRBV11-2 and TRBJ2-7; D gene uncertain. Deletions cut 5 bases from V and 3 bases from J, with 20 bases between. CDR1 and CDR2 from the germline V gene are SGHAT and FQNNGV. The CDR3 consists of 16 residues. CDR3 nucleotides: TGTGCCAGCAGCACCAGGATCATGGGGTTCCGCTACGAGCAGTACTTC. Residues: CASSTRIMGFRYEQYF.

The chain employs TRBV14 and TRBJ1-1; D is unresolved. CDR3 length equals 14 residues. Between the trimmed V and J ends, which lost 1 base and 7 bases, there was a span of 13 bases. Germline CDR1 is SGHDN and CDR2 is FVKESK. As DNA, the CDR3 is TGTGCCAGCAGCCAAGTACTGGGGTATCATGAAGCTTTCTTT. Translation: CASSQVLGYHEAFF.

The V and J genes are TRBV5-5 and TRBJ2-1; maybe TRBD2 (6 bases). Germline CDR1 and CDR2: SGHKS and YYEKEE (reference sequence). There are 15 residues in the CDR3. V was cut by 4 bases and J by 7 bases, with 18 bases left in between. The CDR3 is CASSAAGTSYNEQFF. The CDR3 DNA sequence: TGTGCCAGCAGCGCGGCCGGGACTTCTTATAATGAGCAGTTCTTC.

This chain joins TRBV25-1 and TRBJ2-6; 12 bases map to TRBD1. CDR1 and CDR2 from the germline V gene are MGHDK and SYGVNS. This CDR3 has 17 amino acids. V trimming: 5 bases; J trimming: 4 bases; junction bases outside the gene matches: 6. The CDR3 DNA is TGTGCCAGCAGTTCCCGGGACAGGGGGCGCGGGGCCAACGTCCTGACTTTC. Amino acid sequence: CASSSRDRGRGANVLTF.

V is TRBV6-5 and J is TRBJ1-1; 8 bases are a match to TRBD1. The junction had 5 bases not matched to a gene; V was cut back by 7 bases and J by 4 bases. The CDR3 totals 13 residues. Germline V gene lookup returns CDR1 MNHEY and CDR2 SVGAGI. The CDR3 DNA sequence: TGTGCCAGCACCCGGACAGGGAGCACTGAAGCTTTCTTT. Translated, it gives CASTRTGSTEAFF.

The V gene is TRBV24-1, the J gene TRBJ2-1, with 7 bases that match TRBD2. The CDR3 length is 18 residues. V shed 2 bases, J shed 2 bases, and the junction held 11 bases outside the gene matches. CDR1 is KGHDR, CDR2 SFDVKD, per germline. In nucleotides, the CDR3 is TGTGCCACCAGTGATTACCGCGGGGGTAGTCGGCCCTACAATGAGCAGTTCTTC. It encodes CATSDYRGGSRPYNEQFF.

This chain connects TRBV28 to TRBJ1-5, with D possibly matching TRBD1 (5 bases). Trimming left V 3 bases short and J 0 bases short, with 12 bases between. Germline V gene sequence: CDR1 MDHEN, CDR2 SYDVKM. The CDR3 is made up of 16 amino acids. Here the CDR3 DNA reads TGTGCCAGCAGTTTCCAGGGAAAGGGTAGCAATCAGCCCCAGCATTTT. Translated: CASSFQGKGSNQPQHF.

The gene calls are TRBV10-3 and TRBJ1-1; unclear D gene. The CDR3 has 12 residues. V shed 3 bases and J shed 10 bases, with 12 bases lying between them. Per the germline V gene, CDR1 is ENHRY and CDR2 is SYGVKD. In nucleotides, the CDR3 is TGTGCCATCAGTGATAATCTAGCTGGAGCTTTCTTT. Encoded protein: CAISDNLAGAFF.

Concerning this clone itself: This sample includes further DNA sequences coding for the same CDR3. This sequence joins TRBV29-1 and TRBJ2-3; TRBD2 matches 10 bases. With V trimmed by 4 bases and J by 2 bases, 6 bases remained unmatched. This CDR3 has 15 residues. Looked up from germline, CDR1 is SQVTM and CDR2 is ANQGSEA. The CDR3 DNA reads as TGCAGCGTTGTGAATAGCGGGGGGCCCACAGATACGCAGTATTTT. It codes for CSVVNSGGPTDTQYF.

V and J are TRBV2 and TRBJ1-6; 8 nucleotides align to TRBD1. Trimming at V came to 6 bases and at J to 7 bases, leaving 5 bases not matched to a gene. This CDR3 has 14 amino acids. Germline loops: CDR1 SNHLY, CDR2 FYNNEI. This chain's CDR3 is CASRGQGWNSPLHF. CDR3 coding DNA: TGTGCCAGCAGAGGACAGGGATGGAATTCACCCCTCCACTTT.

In DNA, the CDR3 is TGTGCCAGCAGCCCCCTCGGAGGGGGCTCTAGCACAGATACGCAGTATTTT. Its protein product is CASSPLGGGSSTDTQYF. The rearrangement joins TRBV7-8 to TRBJ2-3, with D possibly matching TRBD1 (7 bases). Germline CDR1 SGHVS, CDR2 FQNEAQ. V was trimmed by 5 bases and J by 0 bases, leaving 18 bases between them. The CDR3 sequence is 17 residues long. The full variable domain, completed using reference TRBV7-8 and TRBJ2-3, is GAGVSQSPRYKVAKRGQDVALRCDPISGHVSLFWYQQALGQGPEFLTYFQNEAQLDKSGLPSDRFFAERPEGSVSTLKIQRTQQEDSAVYLCASSPLGGGSSTDTQYFGPGTRLTVL.

The chain uses TRBV28 and TRBJ2-7; D perhaps matches TRBD2 (6 bases). Deletions cut 6 bases from V and 7 bases from J, with 22 bases between. The CDR3 runs 15 residues. The germline V gene encodes CDR1 MDHEN and CDR2 SYDVKM. The CDR3, as DNA: TGTGCCAGCAGCACCGACAACAGGTTTCGGGGGGAGCAGTACTTC. Translation gives CASSTDNRFRGEQYF.

This chain joins TRBV7-2 and TRBJ2-7; 12 bases fit TRBD1. This CDR3 spans 17 amino acids. V lost 2 bases and J lost 4; bases outside the gene matches: 9. Germline V gives CDR1 SGHTA, CDR2 FQGNSA. This chain's CDR3 is CASSLMGGQGARYEQYF. CDR3 in DNA: TGTGCCAGCAGCTTAATGGGGGGACAGGGGGCGCGGTACGAGCAGTACTTC.

The chain recombines TRBV5-5 with TRBJ2-3; TRBD2 aligns across 13 bases. The J segment lost 4 bases and the V segment lost 2 bases, leaving 13 bases of the junction unmatched. Germline loops: CDR1 SGHKS, CDR2 YYEKEE (reference sequence). The CDR3 length is 19 residues. For the CDR3, the DNA is TGTGCCAGCAGCTTTAGTACTAGCGGGGGGGGTACTACCCCAGATACGCAGTATTTT. Translated: CASSFSTSGGGTTPDTQYF.

The rearrangement links TRBV20-1 to TRBJ2-7; no clear D. This CDR3 contains 11 residues. In germline, CDR1 is DFQATT, CDR2 SNEGSKA (reference sequence). Trimming left V 4 bases short and J 9 bases short, with 13 bases between. For the CDR3, the DNA is TGCAGTGCTACGGACCCGACGGTGCAGTACTTC. The encoded protein is CSATDPTVQYF.

This chain connects TRBV6-5 to TRBJ2-2; TRBD2 matches at 11 bases. This CDR3 is 15 amino acids long. Germline V CDR1 and CDR2: MNHEY, SVGAGI. V dropped 6 bases and J dropped 7; count of bases not matched to a gene: 7. This CDR3 is CASSPTSGGVGELFF. CDR3 bases: TGTGCCAGCAGCCCAACTAGCGGGGGTGTCGGGGAGCTGTTTTTT.

The chain joins TRBV11-3 to TRBJ2-2, with D perhaps matching TRBD1 (7 bases). V was shortened by 1 base and J by 6 bases, with 12 bases between the two germline ends. CDR3 size: 15 residues. Germline V lookup: CDR1 SGHNT, CDR2 YENEEA. The CDR3 region has the DNA TGTGCCAGCAGCTTAGTGGCAGGGGGGTCCGGGGAGCTGTTTTTT. Encoded protein: CASSLVAGGSGELFF.

The chain is built from TRBV4-2 and TRBJ1-6, with D unclear. Looked up from germline, CDR1 is LGHNA and CDR2 is YNFKEQ. V lost 4 bases, J lost 7 bases, and 17 bases lay in between. The CDR3 is 16 residues long. CDR3 sequence reads: CASSLQEGWANSPLHF. CDR3 sequence (DNA): TGTGCCAGCAGCCTCCAGGAGGGCTGGGCGAATTCACCCCTCCACTTT.

The V call is TRBV27, the J call TRBJ2-3; 9 nucleotides match TRBD2. There are 16 residues in the CDR3. CDR1 and CDR2 (germline): MNHEY, SMNVEV (reference sequence). V lost 3 bases to trimming and J lost 3 bases; unmatched junction nucleotides: 7. The CDR3 nucleotides read TGTGCCAGCAGTTTTCTTAGCGGGGGTTTAACAGATACGCAGTATTTT. As protein: CASSFLSGGLTDTQYF.

This sequence joins TRBV6-6 and TRBJ1-2; 9 positions match TRBD1. CDR1 and CDR2 from the germline V gene are MNHNY and SVGAGI (reference sequence). V was clipped by 0 bases and J by 8 bases; unmatched bases: 4. This CDR3 comprises 14 residues. The DNA for the CDR3 is TGTGCCAGCAGTTACTCGGGACAGGGAAACGGCTACACCTTC. Residues: CASSYSGQGNGYTF.

This sequence joins TRBV28 and TRBJ2-5; no clear D. The CDR3 sequence is 13 residues long. V was pared by 2 bases and J by 5 bases, with 9 bases between. Germline lookup yields CDR1 MDHEN and CDR2 SYDVKM. CDR3 region: CASSLQAVETQYF. The DNA of the CDR3 is TGTGCCAGCAGTTTACAGGCGGTTGAGACCCAGTACTTC. Variable domain in full (rest from reference TRBV28 and TRBJ2-5): DVKVTQSSRYLVKRTGEKVFLECVQDMDHENMFWYRQDPGLGLRLIYFSYDVKMKEKGDIPEGYSVSREKKERFSLILESASTNQTSMYLCASSLQAVETQYFGPGTRLLVL.

This chain uses TRBV25-1 with TRBJ1-2, with D maybe TRBD1 (6 bases). The germline gives CDR1 MGHDK, CDR2 SYGVNS. Trimming left V 6 bases short and J 3 bases short, with 20 bases between. The CDR3 covers 16 residues. CDR3 residues: CASSSSLGGVDYGYTF. The CDR3 DNA is TGTGCCAGCAGCTCCTCCTTAGGGGGGGTTGACTATGGCTACACCTTC.

This clone has a single count. The chain recombines TRBV6-2 or TRBV6-3 with TRBJ1-1; D gene unclear. The V end was cut by 4 bases, the J end by 5 bases, with 14 bases between. Germline-derived CDR1 and CDR2 are MNHEY and SVGEGT. The CDR3 extends over 14 amino acids. DNA of the CDR3: TGTGCCAGCAGTTCCATCGGAGTAGGTACTGAAGCTTTCTTT. Amino acids: CASSSIGVGTEAFF.

This clone was seen a handful of times. The chain uses TRBV6-5 and TRBJ2-5; perhaps D is TRBD1 or TRBD2 (5 bases each). The CDR3 runs 13 residues. Germline values: CDR1 MNHEY, CDR2 SVGAGI. V shed 2 bases and J shed 4 bases, with 8 bases lying between them. CDR3 nucleotide sequence: TGTGCCAGCAGTTACGGGACCCGAGAGACCCAGTACTTC. This sequence encodes CASSYGTRETQYF.

The chain links TRBV20-1 to TRBJ2-1; unclear D gene. Germline CDR1 reads DFQATT; CDR2 reads SNEGSKA (reference sequence). The CDR3 extends over 13 amino acids. Trimming took off 5 bases at V and 2 bases at J, with 10 bases between the two ends. The DNA of the CDR3 is TGCAGTGCTGGTGGGGTCACCTACAATGAGCAGTTCTTC. The encoded protein is CSAGGVTYNEQFF.

The V gene is TRBV4-1, the J gene TRBJ1-2; D remains ambiguous. Per germline, CDR1 MGHRA and CDR2 YSYEKL. Trimming left V 1 base short and J 6 bases short, with 6 bases between. This CDR3 is 12 amino acids long. CDR3 nucleotides: TGCGCCAGCAGCCAAGTGGGTCATGGCTACACCTTC. Residues: CASSQVGHGYTF.

The chain combines TRBV27 with TRBJ1-1; D is possibly TRBD1 (5 bases). The V end was cut by 5 bases, the J end by 5 bases, with 30 bases between. Germline V gene data show CDR1 as MNHEY and CDR2 as SMNVEV (reference sequence). This CDR3 has 19 residues. The CDR3: CASSPSESGEVGLWTEAFF. CDR3 in DNA: TGTGCCAGCAGTCCAAGTGAATCGGGGGAGGTGGGTTTGTGGACTGAAGCTTTCTTT.

This CDR3 reads CASTPLGRARDSGANVLTF. CDR3 DNA: TGTGCCAGCACCCCTCTCGGGCGGGCCAGGGATTCTGGGGCCAACGTCCTGACTTTC. The chain joins TRBV7-3 to TRBJ2-6; D is perhaps TRBD1 or TRBD2 (5 bases each). Looked up from germline, CDR1 is SGHTA and CDR2 is FQGTGA. CDR3 length: 19 amino acids. Trimming stripped 7 bases from V and 1 base from J, with 23 bases between. Variable domain in full (rest from reference TRBV7-3 and TRBJ2-6): GAGVSQTPSNKVTEKGKYVELRCDPISGHTALYWYRQSLGQGPEFLIYFQGTGAADDSGLPNDRFFAVRPEGSVSTLKIQRTERGDSAVYLCASTPLGRARDSGANVLTFGAGSRLTVL.

V is TRBV10-3 and J is TRBJ1-2; D uncertain. The ends were cut back, 3 bases at V and 4 bases at J, with 18 bases in the middle. Germline CDR1 is ENHRY and CDR2 is SYGVKD. CDR3 length equals 16 residues. The CDR3 DNA follows: TGTGCCATCAGTGAAATTATGAAGGGAAGTCTCTATGGCTACACCTTC. Protein: CAISEIMKGSLYGYTF.

The rearrangement links TRBV7-8 to TRBJ1-5; D ambiguous. The V end lost 5 bases, the J end lost 4 bases, and 6 bases lay between the germline ends. CDR3 size: 12 residues. Per germline, CDR1 SGHVS and CDR2 FQNEAQ. The CDR3 DNA is TGTGCCAGCAGCCTATATAATCAGCCCCAGCATTTT. This sequence encodes CASSLYNQPQHF. The full variable domain, rest sourced from reference TRBV7-8 and TRBJ1-5, is GAGVSQSPRYKVAKRGQDVALRCDPISGHVSLFWYQQALGQGPEFLTYFQNEAQLDKSGLPSDRFFAERPEGSVSTLKIQRTQQEDSAVYLCASSLYNQPQHFGDGTRLSIL.

The table lists this clone with a count of one. The chain combines TRBV7-9 with TRBJ1-6; D remains unclear. The CDR3 sequence is 15 residues long. The V end lost 1 base, the J end lost 3 bases, and 7 bases lay between the germline ends. Germline loops: CDR1 SEHNR, CDR2 FQNEAQ (reference sequence). Here the CDR3 DNA reads TGTGCCAGCAGCTTAGTCGGATACTATAATTCACCCCTCCACTTT. It specifies CASSLVGYYNSPLHF.

This clone was counted a single time. V is TRBV13 and J is TRBJ1-6; the match to TRBD1 covers 10 bases. The CDR3 runs 16 residues. V lost 3 bases, J lost 8 bases, and 7 bases stayed unmatched. Germline V lookup: CDR1 PRHDT, CDR2 FYEKMQ (reference sequence). The CDR3 region has the DNA TGTGCCAGCAGCTTGGGCGACAGGGGGCGTGATTCACCCCTCCACTTT. It encodes CASSLGDRGRDSPLHF.